These 16 T cell receptor beta chains were all obtained from the same sample, sequenced in a study of blood T cell repertoires in COVID-19. Here immunoSEQ multiplex PCR was the method, and the copy in TCRdb shows in-frame clones only, minus some. The repertoire holds 90,000 to 100,000 clones, with around 81% as singletons. Sample: peripheral blood. The receptor source for this set is a man in his 60s with acute or convalescent COVID-19.

This clone was detected only a few times. The chain combines TRBV10-1 with TRBJ2-3, with 10 bases matching TRBD2. Germline loops: CDR1 WNHNN, CDR2 SYGVQD (reference sequence). With 1 base clipped from V and 7 bases from J, the junction kept 14 bases outside the gene matches. The CDR3 spans 18 residues. CDR3 DNA sequence: TGCGCCAGCAGTGAGTTTCCCTTGGCTAGCGGGAGCGGGAATACGCAGTATTTT. It translates to CASSEFPLASGSGNTQYF.

V usage is TRBV2 and J usage is TRBJ1-1, with TRBD1 as a possible D gene (6 bases). Germline values: CDR1 SNHLY, CDR2 FYNNEI. This CDR3 is built from 17 residues. The ends were cut back, 4 bases at V and 0 bases at J, with 18 bases in the middle. CDR3 residues: CASSVQGGSLLNTEAFF. The CDR3, as DNA: TGTGCCAGCAGTGTACAGGGAGGGAGCCTACTGAACACTGAAGCTTTCTTT.

The CDR3 sequence: CASSTGGKRADTQYF. The CDR3 DNA follows: TGTGCCAGCAGCACTGGGGGGAAGAGGGCAGATACGCAGTATTTT. The chain uses TRBV5-5 and TRBJ2-3, with D perhaps TRBD2 (6 bases). Germline V CDR1 and CDR2: SGHKS, YYEKEE (reference sequence). V lost 4 bases and J 4 bases, leaving 16 bases between the germline ends. This CDR3 region has 15 residues.

Here the CDR3 reads CASSHGVGGSPLHF. The DNA of the CDR3 is TGCGCCAGCAGCCACGGCGTGGGGGGATCACCCCTCCACTTT. The gene calls are TRBV5-1 and TRBJ1-6; the D gene is possibly TRBD1 (5 bases). The V end lost 4 bases, the J end lost 10 bases, and 15 bases lay between the germline ends. Germline CDR1 is SGHRS and CDR2 is YFSETQ. The CDR3 loop spans 14 amino acids. Based on the CDR3 plus reference TRBV5-1 and TRBJ1-6, the full variable domain is KAGVTQTPRYLIKTRGQQVTLSCSPISGHRSVSWYQQTPGQGLQFLFEYFSETQRNKGNFPGRFSGRQFSNSRSEMNVSTLELGDSALYLCASSHGVGGSPLHFGNGTRLTVT.

This rearrangement joins TRBV19 to TRBJ1-5; 7 bases match TRBD1. CDR1 is LNHDA and CDR2 is SQIVND in the germline V gene (reference sequence). The CDR3 loop spans 15 amino acids. V was clipped by 2 bases and J by 4 bases; unmatched bases: 5. The DNA for the CDR3 is TGTGCCAGTAGTATATTACAGGGGATTAATCAGCCCCAGCATTTT. Translation gives CASSILQGINQPQHF.

V gene TRBV7-2 combines with J gene TRBJ2-1; D is perhaps TRBD1 (5 bases). Germline-derived CDR1 and CDR2 are SGHTA and FQGNSA. V was shortened by 0 bases and J by 5 bases, with 14 bases between the two germline ends. The length of the CDR3 is 16 residues. The CDR3 sequence: CASSLANIRQNNEQFF. CDR3 sequence (DNA): TGTGCCAGCAGCTTAGCAAATATACGACAGAACAATGAGCAGTTCTTC.

This chain links TRBV19 with TRBJ1-5, with TRBD1 as a possible D gene (6 bases). CDR1 LNHDA and CDR2 SQIVND come from the germline V gene (reference sequence). Trimming cost V 5 bases and J 4 bases, with 9 bases left between them. The CDR3 has 13 residues. The CDR3 DNA follows: TGTGCCAGTAGTCGACAGGCTAATCAGCCCCAGCATTTT. This sequence encodes CASSRQANQPQHF. The full variable domain, rest sourced from reference TRBV19 and TRBJ1-5, is DGGITQSPKYLFRKEGQNVTLSCEQNLNHDAMYWYRQDPGQGLRLIYYSQIVNDFQKGDIAEGYSVSREKKESFPLTVTSAQKNPTAFYLCASSRQANQPQHFGDGTRLSIL.

The rearrangement links TRBV5-4 to TRBJ2-3; TRBD2 aligns across 9 bases. The trim removed 6 bases at V and 0 bases at J, leaving 5 bases unmatched. Germline V CDR1 and CDR2: SGHNT, YYREEE (reference sequence). CDR3 size: 15 residues. The CDR3 region has the DNA TGTGCCAGCAAAGCGGGGGGTATAAGCACAGATACGCAGTATTTT. Its translation is CASKAGGISTDTQYF.

J is TRBJ2-5 and V is TRBV19; 7 bases are a match to TRBD2. Germline lookup yields CDR1 LNHDA and CDR2 SQIVND (reference sequence). This CDR3 is 13 amino acids long. The DNA for the CDR3 is TGTGCTTCGGGAGGCTTGGAGCAAGAGACCCAGTACTTC. Translated, it gives CASGGLEQETQYF.

J is TRBJ1-5 and V is TRBV19, with 9 nucleotides matching TRBD1. CDR1 and CDR2 from the germline V gene are LNHDA and SQIVND (reference sequence). The CDR3 sequence is 17 residues long. The V and J ends lost 5 bases and 2 bases, in that order; junction bases with no gene match: 10. The CDR3 region is CASSPGQGFGGNQPQHF. The CDR3 DNA follows: TGTGCCAGTAGTCCGGGACAGGGCTTTGGTGGCAATCAGCCCCAGCATTTT.

This clone was counted between two and nine times. The chain recombines TRBV4-2 with TRBJ1-6; 7 nucleotides line up with TRBD1. The CDR3 runs 16 residues. Per germline, CDR1 LGHNA and CDR2 YNFKEQ. The ends lost 3 bases at V and 2 bases at J; junction bases unmatched: 4. This CDR3 is CASSQAGGTYNSPLHF. CDR3 bases: TGTGCCAGCAGCCAGGCAGGGGGGACCTATAATTCACCCCTCCACTTT.

This chain joins TRBV19 and TRBJ1-1, with a possible D match to TRBD1 (5 bases). Germline V CDR1 and CDR2: LNHDA, SQIVND (reference sequence). Trimming pared 7 bases from V and 4 bases from J, leaving 19 bases between. The CDR3 loop spans 15 amino acids. The CDR3 DNA sequence: TGTGCCAGTATCCCCGGGGGGAGGGACGGCACTGAAGCTTTCTTT. Translating gives CASIPGGRDGTEAFF.

The chain carries TRBV11-2 and TRBJ2-7, with 11 bases identical to TRBD2. This CDR3 has 15 amino acids. Trimming took 1 base from V and 3 from J; bases not matched to a gene: 2. The germline V gene encodes CDR1 SGHAT and CDR2 FQNNGV. CDR3 bases: TGTGCCAGCAGCTTAGGACTAGCGGGACACTACGAGCAGTACGTC. It encodes CASSLGLAGHYEQYV.

The chain employs TRBV4-2 and TRBJ2-5; 7 positions match TRBD2. The CDR3 runs to 15 residues. The V gene's germline CDR1 is LGHNA and CDR2 YNFKEQ. After removal of 1 base from V and 1 base from J, the junction contained 3 bases not matched to a gene. CDR3 in DNA: TGTGCCAGCAGCCAAGCCAGCGGGGCCCAAGAGACCCAGTACTTC. It translates to CASSQASGAQETQYF.

The gene calls are TRBV6-1 and TRBJ1-5, with D possibly TRBD1 on 5 matching bases. With 1 base removed from V and 4 bases from J, the gap between germline ends came to 11 bases. This CDR3 is 15 amino acids long. Germline CDR1 MNHNS, CDR2 SASEGT. The CDR3 DNA reads TGTGCCAGCAGTGAAGGGGGGGGGAAAAATCAGCCCCAGCATTTT. It is translated as CASSEGGGKNQPQHF.

This chain connects TRBV19 to TRBJ1-1; 9 nucleotides line up with TRBD1. CDR3 length: 15 residues. The germline CDR1 and CDR2 sequences are LNHDA and SQIVND (reference sequence). Unmatched junction bases numbered 8, after V lost 7 bases and J lost 2 bases. CDR3 residues: CASKEQGAINTEAFF. CDR3 nucleotides: TGTGCCAGTAAAGAACAGGGGGCGATTAACACTGAAGCTTTCTTT.